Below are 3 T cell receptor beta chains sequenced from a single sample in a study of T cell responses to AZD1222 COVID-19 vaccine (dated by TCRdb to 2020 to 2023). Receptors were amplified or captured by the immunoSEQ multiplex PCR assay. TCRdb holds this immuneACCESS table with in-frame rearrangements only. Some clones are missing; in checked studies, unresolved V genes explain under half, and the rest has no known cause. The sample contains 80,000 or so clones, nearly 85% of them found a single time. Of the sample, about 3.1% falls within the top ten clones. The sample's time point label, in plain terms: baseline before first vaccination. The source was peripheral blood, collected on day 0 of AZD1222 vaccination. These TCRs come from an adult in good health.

CDR3 in amino acids: CASSLGQGFTGKLFF. The CDR3 nucleotides are TGTGCCAGCAGCTTGGGACAGGGGTTTACAGGAAAACTGTTTTTT. The rearrangement uses TRBV5-6 and TRBJ1-4, with 8 bases fitting TRBD1. The junction had 8 bases not matched to a gene; V was cut back by 0 bases and J by 10 bases. Germline values: CDR1 SGHDT, CDR2 YYEEEE. The CDR3 sequence is 15 residues long.

CDR3 loop: CASSFALGESYEQYF. DNA for the CDR3: TGTGCCAGCAGCTTCGCCCTGGGGGAATCGTACGAGCAGTACTTC. The chain couples TRBV5-5 to TRBJ2-7, with D tentatively TRBD1 or TRBD2 (5 bases each). This CDR3 has 15 amino acids. V lost 2 bases and J 4 bases, leaving 16 bases between the germline ends. CDR1 and CDR2 from the germline V gene are SGHKS and YYEKEE (reference sequence).

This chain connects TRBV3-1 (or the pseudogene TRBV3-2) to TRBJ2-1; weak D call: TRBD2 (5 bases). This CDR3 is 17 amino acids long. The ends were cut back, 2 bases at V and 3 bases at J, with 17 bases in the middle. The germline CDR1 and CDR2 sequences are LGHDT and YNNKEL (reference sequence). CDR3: CASSQFPTGENYNEQFF. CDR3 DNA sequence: TGTGCCAGCAGCCAATTCCCAACCGGGGAGAACTACAATGAGCAGTTCTTC.